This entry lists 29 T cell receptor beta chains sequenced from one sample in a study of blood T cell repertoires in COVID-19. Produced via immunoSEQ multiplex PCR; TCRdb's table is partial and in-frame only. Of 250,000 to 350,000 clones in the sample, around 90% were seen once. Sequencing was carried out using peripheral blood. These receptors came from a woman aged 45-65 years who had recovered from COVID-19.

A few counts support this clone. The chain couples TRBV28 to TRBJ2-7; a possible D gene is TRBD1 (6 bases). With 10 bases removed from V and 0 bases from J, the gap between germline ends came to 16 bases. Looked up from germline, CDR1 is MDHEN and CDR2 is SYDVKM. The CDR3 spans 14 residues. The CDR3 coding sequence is TGTGCCACCCAGGTGGGGGCCTTCTCCTACGAGCAGTACTTC. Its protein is CATQVGAFSYEQYF.

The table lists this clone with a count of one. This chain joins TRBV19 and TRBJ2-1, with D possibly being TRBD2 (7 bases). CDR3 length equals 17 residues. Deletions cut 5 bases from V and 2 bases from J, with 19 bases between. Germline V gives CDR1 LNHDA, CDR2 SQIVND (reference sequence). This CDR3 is CASSFLGGGATYNEQFF. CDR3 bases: TGTGCCAGTAGTTTCCTTGGCGGGGGCGCCACCTACAATGAGCAGTTCTTC.

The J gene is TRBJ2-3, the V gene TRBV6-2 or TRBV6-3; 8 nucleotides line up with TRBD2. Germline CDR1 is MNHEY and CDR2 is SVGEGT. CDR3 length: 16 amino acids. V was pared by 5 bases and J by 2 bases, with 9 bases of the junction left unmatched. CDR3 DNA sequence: TGTGCCAGCAGTCGGTCTTGGCGGGAGGACACAGATACGCAGTATTTT. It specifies CASSRSWREDTDTQYF.

CDR3 coding DNA: TGTGCCAGCAGCTTAGTGGGACTAGGGAGGGATACGCAGTATTTT. Translated: CASSLVGLGRDTQYF. V usage is TRBV11-1 and J usage is TRBJ2-3, with 8 positions matching TRBD2. The CDR3 is made up of 15 amino acids. Per germline, CDR1 SGHAT and CDR2 FQDESV (reference sequence). Unmatched junction bases numbered 6, after V lost 1 base and J lost 6 bases.

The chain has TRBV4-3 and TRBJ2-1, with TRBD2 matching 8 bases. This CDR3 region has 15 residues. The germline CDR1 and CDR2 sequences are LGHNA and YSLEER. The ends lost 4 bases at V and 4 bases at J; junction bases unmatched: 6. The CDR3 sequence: CASSRFTSGYNEQFF. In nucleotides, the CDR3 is TGCGCCAGCAGCCGGTTCACTAGCGGATACAATGAGCAGTTCTTC.

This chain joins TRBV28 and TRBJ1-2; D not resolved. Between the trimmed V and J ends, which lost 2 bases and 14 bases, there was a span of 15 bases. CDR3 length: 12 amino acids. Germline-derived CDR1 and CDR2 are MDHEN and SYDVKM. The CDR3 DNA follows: TGTGCCAGCAGTTTAGTTCGTGAGGCGGGAACCTTC. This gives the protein CASSLVREAGTF.

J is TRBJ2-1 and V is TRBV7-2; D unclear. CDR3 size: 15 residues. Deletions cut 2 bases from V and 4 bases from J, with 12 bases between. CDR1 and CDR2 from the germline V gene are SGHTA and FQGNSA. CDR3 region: CASSLSQTTYNEQFF. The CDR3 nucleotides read TGTGCCAGCAGCTTAAGCCAGACGACTTACAATGAGCAGTTCTTC.

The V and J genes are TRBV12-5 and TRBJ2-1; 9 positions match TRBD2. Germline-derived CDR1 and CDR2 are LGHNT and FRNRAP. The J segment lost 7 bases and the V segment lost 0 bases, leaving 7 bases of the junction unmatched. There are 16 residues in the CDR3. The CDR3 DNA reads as TGTGCTAGTGGTTTGGTGGCTAGCGGGACACTTAATGAGCAGTTCTTC. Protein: CASGLVASGTLNEQFF.

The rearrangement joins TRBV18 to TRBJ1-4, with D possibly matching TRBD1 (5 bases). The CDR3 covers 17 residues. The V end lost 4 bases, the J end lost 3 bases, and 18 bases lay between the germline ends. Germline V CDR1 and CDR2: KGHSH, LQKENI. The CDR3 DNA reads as TGTGCCAGCTCACGACAGTCTCTATCCTCGGCTAATGAAAAACTGTTTTTT. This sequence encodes CASSRQSLSSANEKLFF.

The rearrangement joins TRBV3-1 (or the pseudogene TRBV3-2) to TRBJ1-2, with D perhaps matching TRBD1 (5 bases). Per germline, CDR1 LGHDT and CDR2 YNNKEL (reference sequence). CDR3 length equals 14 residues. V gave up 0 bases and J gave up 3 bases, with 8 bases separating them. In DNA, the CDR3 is TGTGCCAGCAGCCAAGACCGGGGGTACTATGGCTACACCTTC. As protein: CASSQDRGYYGYTF.

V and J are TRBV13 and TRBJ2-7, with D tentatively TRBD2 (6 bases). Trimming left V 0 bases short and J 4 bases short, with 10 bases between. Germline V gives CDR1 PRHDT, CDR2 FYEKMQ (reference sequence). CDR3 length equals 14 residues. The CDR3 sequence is CASSLGLRGYEQYF. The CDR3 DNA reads TGTGCCAGCAGCTTAGGCCTACGGGGGTACGAGCAGTACTTC. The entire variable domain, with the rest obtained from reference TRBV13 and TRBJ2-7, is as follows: AAGVIQSPRHLIKEKRETATLKCYPIPRHDTVYWYQQGPGQDPQFLISFYEKMQSDKGSIPDRFSAQQFSDYHSELNMSSLELGDSALYFCASSLGLRGYEQYFGPGTRLTVT.

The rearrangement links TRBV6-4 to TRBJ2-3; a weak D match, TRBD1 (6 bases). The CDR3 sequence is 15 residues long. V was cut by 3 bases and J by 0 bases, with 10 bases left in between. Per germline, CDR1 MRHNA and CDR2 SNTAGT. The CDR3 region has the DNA TGTGCCAGCAGTGAGGGCGGACAGAGCACAGATACGCAGTATTTT. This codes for CASSEGGQSTDTQYF.

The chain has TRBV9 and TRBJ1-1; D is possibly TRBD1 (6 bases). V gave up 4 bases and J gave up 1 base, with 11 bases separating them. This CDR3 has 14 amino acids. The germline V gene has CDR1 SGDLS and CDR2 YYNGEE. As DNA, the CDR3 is TGTGCCAGCAGCCTTTTACAGGGGAACACTGAAGCTTTCTTT. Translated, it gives CASSLLQGNTEAFF. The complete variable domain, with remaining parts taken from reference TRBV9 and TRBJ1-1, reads DSGVTQTPKHLITATGQRVTLRCSPRSGDLSVYWYQQSLDQGLQFLIQYYNGEERAKGNILERFSAQQFPDLHSELNLSSLELGDSALYFCASSLLQGNTEAFFGQGTRLTVV.

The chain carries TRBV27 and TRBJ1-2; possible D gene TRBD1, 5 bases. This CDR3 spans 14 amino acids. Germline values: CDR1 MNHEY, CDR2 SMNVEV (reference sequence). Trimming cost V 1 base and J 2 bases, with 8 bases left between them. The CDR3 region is CASSLWPGNYGYTF. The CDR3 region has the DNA TGTGCCAGCAGTTTATGGCCAGGGAACTATGGCTACACCTTC.

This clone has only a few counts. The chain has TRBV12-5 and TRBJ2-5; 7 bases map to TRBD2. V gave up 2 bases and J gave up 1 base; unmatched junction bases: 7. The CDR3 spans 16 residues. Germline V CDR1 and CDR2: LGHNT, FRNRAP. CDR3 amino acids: CASGLFPSSGQETQYF. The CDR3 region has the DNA TGTGCTAGTGGTTTGTTTCCGTCTAGCGGCCAAGAGACCCAGTACTTC. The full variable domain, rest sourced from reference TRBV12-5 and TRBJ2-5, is DARVTQTPRHKVTEMGQEVTMRCQPILGHNTVFWYRQTMMQGLELLAYFRNRAPLDDSGMPKDRFSAEMPDATLATLKIQPSEPRDSAVYFCASGLFPSSGQETQYFGPGTRLLVL.

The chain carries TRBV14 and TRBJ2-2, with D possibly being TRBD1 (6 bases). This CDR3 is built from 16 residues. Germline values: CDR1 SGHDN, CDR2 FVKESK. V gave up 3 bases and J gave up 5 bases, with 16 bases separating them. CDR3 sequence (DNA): TGTGCCAGCAGCCACCTTCCACAGGGTCGTACCGGGGAGCTGTTTTTT. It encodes CASSHLPQGRTGELFF.

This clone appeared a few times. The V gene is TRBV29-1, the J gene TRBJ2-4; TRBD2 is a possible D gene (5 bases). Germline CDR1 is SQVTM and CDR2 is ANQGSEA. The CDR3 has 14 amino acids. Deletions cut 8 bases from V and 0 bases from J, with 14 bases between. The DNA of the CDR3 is TGCAGCATCCGAGCGGCTCTAGCCAAAAACATTCAGTACTTC. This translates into CSIRAALAKNIQYF. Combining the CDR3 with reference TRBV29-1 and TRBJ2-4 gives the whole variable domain SAVISQKPSRDICQRGTSLTIQCQVDSQVTMMFWYRQQPGQSLTLIATANQGSEATYESGFVIDKFPISRPNLTFSTLTVSNMSPEDSSIYLCSIRAALAKNIQYFGAGTRLSVL.

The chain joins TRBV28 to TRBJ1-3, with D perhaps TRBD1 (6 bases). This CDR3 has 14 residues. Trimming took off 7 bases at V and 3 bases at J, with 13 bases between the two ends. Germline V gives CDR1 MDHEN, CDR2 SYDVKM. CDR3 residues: CASIEQGLGNTIYF. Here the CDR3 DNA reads TGTGCCAGCATAGAACAGGGTCTTGGAAACACCATATATTTT.

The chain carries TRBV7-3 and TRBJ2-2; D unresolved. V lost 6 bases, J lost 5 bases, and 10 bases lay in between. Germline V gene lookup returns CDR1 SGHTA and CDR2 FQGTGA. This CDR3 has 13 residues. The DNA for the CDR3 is TGTGCCAGCAGGCCCTACGGGACCGGGGAGCTGTTTTTT. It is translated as CASRPYGTGELFF.

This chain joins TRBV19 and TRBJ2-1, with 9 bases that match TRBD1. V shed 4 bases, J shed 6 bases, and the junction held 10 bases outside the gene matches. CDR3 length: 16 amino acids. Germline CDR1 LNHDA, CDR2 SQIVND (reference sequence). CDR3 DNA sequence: TGTGCCAGTAGTAACCCGACCGGGACAGGGCCCAATGAGCAGTTCTTC. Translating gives CASSNPTGTGPNEQFF.

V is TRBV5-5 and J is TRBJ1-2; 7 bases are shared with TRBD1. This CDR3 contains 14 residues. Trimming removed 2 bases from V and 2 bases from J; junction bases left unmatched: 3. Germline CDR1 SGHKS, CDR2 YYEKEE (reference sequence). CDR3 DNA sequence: TGTGCCAGCAGCTTTAACAGGGGAAACTATGGCTACACCTTC. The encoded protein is CASSFNRGNYGYTF.

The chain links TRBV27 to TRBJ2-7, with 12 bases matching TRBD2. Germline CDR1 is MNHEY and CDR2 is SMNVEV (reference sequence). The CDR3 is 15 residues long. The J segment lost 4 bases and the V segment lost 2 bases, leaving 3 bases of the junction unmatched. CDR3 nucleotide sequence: TGTGCCAGCAGTTTAGGACTAGCGGGGTTTTACGAGCAGTACTTC. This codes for CASSLGLAGFYEQYF.

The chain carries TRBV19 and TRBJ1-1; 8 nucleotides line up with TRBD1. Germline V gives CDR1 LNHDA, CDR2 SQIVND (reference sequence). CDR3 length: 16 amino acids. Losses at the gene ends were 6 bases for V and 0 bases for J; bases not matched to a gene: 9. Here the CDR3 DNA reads TGTGCCAGTAGCCTCTTGACAGGGGCTATGAACACTGAAGCTTTCTTT. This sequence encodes CASSLLTGAMNTEAFF.

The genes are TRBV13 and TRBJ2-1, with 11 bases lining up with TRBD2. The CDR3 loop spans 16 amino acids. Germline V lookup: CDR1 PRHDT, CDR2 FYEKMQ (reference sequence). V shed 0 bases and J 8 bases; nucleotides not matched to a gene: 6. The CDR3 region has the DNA TGTGCCAGCAGCTTAGGCCCGACTAGCGGGGACTATGAGCAGTTCTTC. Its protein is CASSLGPTSGDYEQFF.

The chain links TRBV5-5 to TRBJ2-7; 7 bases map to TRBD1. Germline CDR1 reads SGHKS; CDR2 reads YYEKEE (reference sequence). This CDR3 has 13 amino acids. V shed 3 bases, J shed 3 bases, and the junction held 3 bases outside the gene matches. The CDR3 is CASSSDRNYEQYF. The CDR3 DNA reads TGTGCCAGCAGCTCGGACAGGAACTACGAGCAGTACTTC.

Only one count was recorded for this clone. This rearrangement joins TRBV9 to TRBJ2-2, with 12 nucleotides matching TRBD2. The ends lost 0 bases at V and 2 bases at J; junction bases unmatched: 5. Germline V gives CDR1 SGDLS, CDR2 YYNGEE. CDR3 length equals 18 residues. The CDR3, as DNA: TGTGCCAGCAGCGTAGTCCCTAGCGGGAGGGTTAACACCGGGGAGCTGTTTTTT. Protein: CASSVVPSGRVNTGELFF.

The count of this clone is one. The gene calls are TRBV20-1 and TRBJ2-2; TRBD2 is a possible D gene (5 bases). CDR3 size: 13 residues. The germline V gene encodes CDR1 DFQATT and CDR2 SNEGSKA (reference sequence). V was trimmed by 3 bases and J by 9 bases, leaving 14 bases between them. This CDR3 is CSASGGSRRELFF. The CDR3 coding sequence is TGCAGTGCTAGTGGCGGGTCCCGACGGGAGCTGTTTTTT.

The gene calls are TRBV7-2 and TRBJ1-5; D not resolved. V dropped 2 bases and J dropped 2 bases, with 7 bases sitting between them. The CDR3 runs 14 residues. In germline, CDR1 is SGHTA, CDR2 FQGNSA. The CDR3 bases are TGTGCCAGCAGCTTACTCGCGGGCAATCAGCCCCAGCATTTT. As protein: CASSLLAGNQPQHF.

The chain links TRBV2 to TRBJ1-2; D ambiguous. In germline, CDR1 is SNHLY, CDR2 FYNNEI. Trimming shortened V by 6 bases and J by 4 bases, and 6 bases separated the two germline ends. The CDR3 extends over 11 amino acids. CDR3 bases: TGTGCCAGCAGCCCTTTCTATGGCTACACCTTC. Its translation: CASSPFYGYTF.